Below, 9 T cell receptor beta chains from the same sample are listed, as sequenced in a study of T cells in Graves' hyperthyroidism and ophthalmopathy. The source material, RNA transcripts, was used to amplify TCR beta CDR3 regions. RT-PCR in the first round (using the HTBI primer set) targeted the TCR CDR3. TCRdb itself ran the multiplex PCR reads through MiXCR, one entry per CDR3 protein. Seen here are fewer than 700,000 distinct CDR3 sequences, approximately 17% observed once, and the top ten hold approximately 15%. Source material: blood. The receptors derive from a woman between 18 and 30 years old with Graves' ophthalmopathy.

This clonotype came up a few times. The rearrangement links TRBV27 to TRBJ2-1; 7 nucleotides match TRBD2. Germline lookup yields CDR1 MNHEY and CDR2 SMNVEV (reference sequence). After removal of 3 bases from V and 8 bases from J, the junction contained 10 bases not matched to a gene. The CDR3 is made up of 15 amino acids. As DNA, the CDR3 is TGTGCCAGCAGTTTGGGCCCAGCGGGGTCCGATGAGCAGTTCTTC. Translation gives CASSLGPAGSDEQFF.

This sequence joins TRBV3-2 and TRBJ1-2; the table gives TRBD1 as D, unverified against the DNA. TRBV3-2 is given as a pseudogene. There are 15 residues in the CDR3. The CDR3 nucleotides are TGTGCCAGCAGCCAGGGGACGGACGGATACTATGGCTACACCTTC. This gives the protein CASSQGTDGYYGYTF.

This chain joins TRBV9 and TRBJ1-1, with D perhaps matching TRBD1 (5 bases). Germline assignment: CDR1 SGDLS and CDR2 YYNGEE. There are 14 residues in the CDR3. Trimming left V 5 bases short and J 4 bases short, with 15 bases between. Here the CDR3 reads CASSATGGVTEAFF. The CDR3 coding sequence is TGTGCCAGCAGTGCAACGGGGGGAGTCACTGAAGCTTTCTTT.

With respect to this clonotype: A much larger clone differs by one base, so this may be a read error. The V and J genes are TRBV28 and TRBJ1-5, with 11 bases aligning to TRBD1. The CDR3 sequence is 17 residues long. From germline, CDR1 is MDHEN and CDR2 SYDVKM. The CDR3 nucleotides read TGTGCCAGCAGTCCCTCGCGGGCGGGACAGGGGGGTCAGTCCCAGCATTTT. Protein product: CASSPSRAGQGGQSQHF.

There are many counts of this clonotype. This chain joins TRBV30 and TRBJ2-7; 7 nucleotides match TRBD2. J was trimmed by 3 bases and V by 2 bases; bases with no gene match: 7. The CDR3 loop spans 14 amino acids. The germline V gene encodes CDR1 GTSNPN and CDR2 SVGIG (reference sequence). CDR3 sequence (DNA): TGTGCCTGGAGTCTTAAGGGCGGGAGCTACGAGCAGTACTTC. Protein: CAWSLKGGSYEQYF. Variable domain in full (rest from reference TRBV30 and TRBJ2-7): SQTIHQWPATLVQPVGSPLSLECTVEGTSNPNLYWYRQAAGRGLQLLFYSVGIGQISSEVPQNLSASRPQDRQFILSSKKLLLSDSGFYLCAWSLKGGSYEQYFGPGTRLTVT.

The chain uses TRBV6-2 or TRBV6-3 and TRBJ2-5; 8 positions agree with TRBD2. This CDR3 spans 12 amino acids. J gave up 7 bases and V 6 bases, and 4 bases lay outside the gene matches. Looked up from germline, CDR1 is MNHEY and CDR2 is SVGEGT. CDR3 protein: CASSSLAGTQYF. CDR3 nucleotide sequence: TGTGCCAGCAGCTCGCTAGCGGGGACCCAGTACTTC.

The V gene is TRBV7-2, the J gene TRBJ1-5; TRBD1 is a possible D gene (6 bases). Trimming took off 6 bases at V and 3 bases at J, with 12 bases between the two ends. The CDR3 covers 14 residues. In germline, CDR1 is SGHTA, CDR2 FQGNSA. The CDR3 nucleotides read TGTGCCAGCAGTTTCGGACAGATCAATCAGCCCCAGCATTTT. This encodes CASSFGQINQPQHF.

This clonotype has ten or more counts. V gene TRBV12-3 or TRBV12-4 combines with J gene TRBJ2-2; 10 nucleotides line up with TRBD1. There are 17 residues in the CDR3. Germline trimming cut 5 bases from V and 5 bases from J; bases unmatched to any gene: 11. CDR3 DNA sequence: TGTGCCAGCAGTCCCTCTCCGGGACAGGGGACGACCGGGGAGCTGTTTTTT. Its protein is CASSPSPGQGTTGELFF.

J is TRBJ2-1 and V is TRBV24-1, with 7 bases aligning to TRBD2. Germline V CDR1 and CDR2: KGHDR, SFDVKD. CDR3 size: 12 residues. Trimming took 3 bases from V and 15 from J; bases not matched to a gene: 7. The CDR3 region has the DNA TGTGCCACCAGTGATGGGGGGGAGGCGGCGTTCTTC. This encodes CATSDGGEAAFF.